This T cell receptor (beta chain) was profiled in a study of cytomegalovirus exposure and HLA in healthy donors. Study-level findings and limits: It was confirmed in vitro that a few of the CMV-associated chains were specific for CMV antigens. The classifier reportedly diagnosed cytomegalovirus status with high specificity and sensitivity.

Sequencing used immunoSEQ multiplex PCR; TCRdb keeps in-frame clones, though not all of them. The repertoire holds roughly 180,000 clones, with about nine tenths as singletons. Concerning this clone: Its specificity is not known.

Germline lookup yields CDR1 MNHEY and CDR2 SVGAGI. V lost 7 bases to trimming and J lost 2 bases, with 13 bases between them. This CDR3 comprises 14 residues. The donors formed part of the roughly 120-subject validation cohort, distinct from the roughly 700-subject first cohort. J is TRBJ2-3 and V is TRBV6-5; D is tentatively TRBD1 or TRBD2 (5 bases each). The sequencing sample was made of PBMCs. The origin of this receptor is a man aged 30 to 39 in good health and CMV-seropositive. CDR3 loop: CASTLTGPTDTQYF. The CDR3 region has the DNA TGTGCCAGCACGTTAACGGGGCCCACAGATACGCAGTATTTT.